This T cell receptor beta chain was found in a study of control samples from healthy donors and cancer patients. TCRdb keeps only in-frame clones here, not all; method: immunoSEQ multiplex PCR. The sample consists of about 120,000 clones, about 90% of them appearing once. The CDR3 extends over 11 amino acids. V was cut by 7 bases and J by 0 bases, with 3 bases left in between. Germline CDR1 SQVTM, CDR2 ANQGSEA. The specimen was blood. The TCR sequence derives from a man between 60 and 75 years old in good health. The chain combines TRBV29-1 with TRBJ2-2; D uncertain. CDR3 DNA sequence: TGCAGCGCGACGAACACCGGGGAGCTGTTTTTT. This sequence encodes CSATNTGELFF.